This T cell receptor beta chain was profiled in a study of vaccination and CD4 T cells after COVID-19. Specified treatment: roughly ten-day PBMC culture with coronavirus spike peptide pools or control peptides (ViraFEST assay). CD4+ T cells that had been cultured provided DNA sequenced with the Oncomine TCR Beta short-read assay. TCRdb reanalysed the PCR reads using MiXCR and keeps one entry per CDR3 protein. The sample has about 10,000 distinct CDR3 sequences; around 50% are singletons. Details on this clonotype: Its antigen is not known.

V trimming: 2 bases; J trimming: 2 bases; junction bases outside the gene matches: 5. Per the germline V gene, CDR1 is SEHNR and CDR2 is FQNEAQ (reference sequence). The CDR3 spans 16 residues. This rearrangement joins TRBV7-9 to TRBJ2-1, with 8 bases that match TRBD1. The receptor was derived from a human donor who had recovered from COVID-19. Sequenced input: CD4+ T cells from blood, cultured in vitro. The DNA for the CDR3 is TGTGCCAGCAGCTTATTCCAGGGGGCCACCTACAATGAGCAGTTCTTC. Its translation is CASSLFQGATYNEQFF.